This TCR beta chain was recorded in a study of shared clonotypes between healthy human individuals. There are 15 residues in the CDR3. CDR1 is SGHNT, CDR2 YYREEE, per germline (reference sequence). V shed 2 bases and J 5 bases; nucleotides not matched to a gene: 8. The table came from immunoSEQ multiplex PCR; TCRdb's copy has only in-frame clones and leaves some out. This table holds some 690,000 clones, roughly 91% found once. Sequencing was performed on memory CD8+ T cells from PBMCs. Specified subset: CD45RO+ cells pooled with CCR7-negative TemRA cells. The chain recombines TRBV5-4 with TRBJ2-7; TRBD2 matches 9 bases. The TCR comes from a man younger than 30 in good health. Some clones in this sample may be carry-over from other donors' samples. The CDR3 DNA reads TGTGCCAGCAGCTTTACAGGCGGGAGGGGAGACGAGCAGTACTTC. Protein: CASSFTGGRGDEQYF.